This TCR beta chain comes out of a study of blood T cell repertoires in COVID-19. Study context: Researchers got acute and convalescent COVID-19 samples from the United States, Italy and Spain. Sample material is recorded as cDNA or gDNA derived from T cells, B-cell-depleted T cells, or PBMCs.

Germline assignment: CDR1 LNHDA and CDR2 SQIVND (reference sequence). V gave up 10 bases and J gave up 0 bases; unmatched junction bases: 8. The CDR3 contains 16 residues. Authors' processing steps: Estimated nucleated cell counts came from reference gene primer amplification. The protocol was immunoSEQ multiplex PCR, while the TCRdb copy is restricted to in-frame clones and leaves out a portion. The V and J calls and clone size are taken from that table; D and trimming were inferred from the DNA. Of under 250,000 clones in the sample, over 80% are singletons; the top ten hold approximately 2.6%. The source is a woman aged 70-85 years with active or convalescent COVID-19. Sequencing was carried out using peripheral blood. The gene calls are TRBV19 and TRBJ2-1; 11 positions agree with TRBD2. CDR3 protein: CATGTSGTHSYNEQFF. CDR3 DNA sequence: TGTGCCACCGGGACTAGCGGTACCCACTCCTACAATGAGCAGTTCTTC. The full variable domain, completed using reference TRBV19 and TRBJ2-1, is DGGITQSPKYLFRKEGQNVTLSCEQNLNHDAMYWYRQDPGQGLRLIYYSQIVNDFQKGDIAEGYSVSREKKESFPLTVTSAQKNPTAFYLCATGTSGTHSYNEQFFGPGTRLTVL.